A selection of T cell receptor beta chains follows, all from one sample in a study of PD-1 blockade in classical Hodgkin lymphoma. The protocol was immunoSEQ multiplex PCR, while the TCRdb copy is restricted to in-frame clones and leaves out a portion. The repertoire holds 40,000 to 45,000 clones, roughly three quarters seen once, with approximately 3% in the top ten. The specimen comprised peripheral blood mononuclear cells (PBMCs), sampled before the second cycle of nivolumab. These receptors came from a human donor with classical Hodgkin lymphoma. Each CDR3 is given with its conserved first and last residue. A D gene is named only where the DNA matches it firmly. The listing skips clone size in some rows; elsewhere it reads once, few, many or a size class.

TRBJ2-3 TRBV13 - - TGTGCCAGCAGTTACGGGACACTCGCAGATACGCAGTATTTT CASSYGTLADTQYF
TRBJ2-3 TRBV4-3 - TRBD2 TGCGCCAGCAGCCCGTCTTTACTTAGCGGGCCTAGCACAGATACGCAGTATTTT CASSPSLLSGPSTDTQYF
TRBJ2-3 TRBV29-1 - TRBD2 TGCAGCGTTGAAGATCTAGTTAGCGGGGGCACAGATACGCAGTATTTT CSVEDLVSGGTDTQYF
TRBJ2-2 TRBV7-2 medium-sized TRBD2 TGTGCCAGCAGCTTGGACGGGGGGTCCGGGGAGCTGTTTTTT CASSLDGGSGELFF
TRBJ2-1 TRBV7-9 - TRBD1 TGTGCCAGCGGCTCCCCCGGGACAGGGAAGAATGAGCAGTTCTTC CASGSPGTGKNEQFF
TRBJ2-1 TRBV19 - - TGTGCCACCCACCCTACCATGGGGAGTGAGCAGTTCTTC CATHPTMGSEQFF
TRBJ1-2 TRBV6-1 - - TGTGCCAGCGCCGAGGGGCATGGCTACACCTTC CASAEGHGYTF
TRBJ1-2 TRBV10-3 - TRBD1 TGTGCCATCAGTGACCAGGGACAGGGGCCTGGCTACACCTTC CAISDQGQGPGYTF
TRBJ2-5 TRBV7-2 - - TGTGCCAGCAGCTCAGTGAACAGACAGTTATTAGAGACCCAGTACTTC CASSSVNRQLLETQYF
TRBJ1-4 TRBV28 - - TGTGCCAGCAGTTCTCCGAGGACTGAGGATGAAAAACTGTTTTTT CASSSPRTEDEKLFF
TRBJ2-3 TRBV19 - TRBD2 TGTGCCAGTAGTATTCATACTAGCGGGGGGTTAGATACGCAGTATTTT CASSIHTSGGLDTQYF
TRBJ1-1 TRBV7-9 - TRBD1 TGTGCCAGCAGCTTGGACAGGGTTACTGAAGCTTTCTTT CASSLDRVTEAFF
TRBJ1-4 TRBV4-2 once - TGTGCCAGCAGCCAAGACCCAGCAGACATTAATGAAAAACTGTTTTTT CASSQDPADINEKLFF
TRBJ1-2 TRBV6-6 - - TGTGCCAGCACCCCCAAGGGCGTAGTGGGCTATGGCTACACCTTC CASTPKGVVGYGYTF
TRBJ1-1 TRBV9 - - TGTGCCAGCAGCGTGGGTTCGCTAGTCACTGAAGCTTTCTTT CASSVGSLVTEAFF
TRBJ2-5 TRBV7-9 once - TGTGCCAGCAGCCCACCCCCTAGGGGTGGGGACCAGTACTTC CASSPPPRGGDQYF
TRBJ1-4 TRBV7-9 - TRBD1 TGTGCCAGCAGCCCAGGGGGCAAAGAAAAACTGTTTTTT CASSPGGKEKLFF
TRBJ2-5 TRBV13 - TRBD1 TGTGCCAGCAGCTTGAGGGGACAGAACCAAGAGACCCAGTACTTC CASSLRGQNQETQYF
TRBJ1-1 TRBV29-1 - - TGCAGCGTTGAATACGGTTTCGGCACTGAAGCTTTCTTT CSVEYGFGTEAFF
TRBJ2-1 TRBV7-8 - TRBD1 TGTGCCAGCAGCTTAAACCAGGGGGCAACCTACAATGAGCAGTTCTTC CASSLNQGATYNEQFF
TRBJ1-1 TRBV27 - - TGTGCCAGCAAGAAGGGGACCGCGACGGTTCTCATGAACACTGAAGCTTTCTTT CASKKGTATVLMNTEAFF
TRBJ2-7 TRBV9 few TRBD1 TGTGCCAGCAGCGCCTTCCAGGGGGACTACGAGCAGTACTTC CASSAFQGDYEQYF
TRBJ2-1 TRBV9 - TRBD1 TGTGCCAGCAGCGTAGGAGGGACAGGTCACAATGAGCAGTTCTTC CASSVGGTGHNEQFF
TRBJ1-1 TRBV30 - - TGTGCCTGGAGTGTAGGCATCGGGGAAACTGAAGCTTTCTTT CAWSVGIGETEAFF